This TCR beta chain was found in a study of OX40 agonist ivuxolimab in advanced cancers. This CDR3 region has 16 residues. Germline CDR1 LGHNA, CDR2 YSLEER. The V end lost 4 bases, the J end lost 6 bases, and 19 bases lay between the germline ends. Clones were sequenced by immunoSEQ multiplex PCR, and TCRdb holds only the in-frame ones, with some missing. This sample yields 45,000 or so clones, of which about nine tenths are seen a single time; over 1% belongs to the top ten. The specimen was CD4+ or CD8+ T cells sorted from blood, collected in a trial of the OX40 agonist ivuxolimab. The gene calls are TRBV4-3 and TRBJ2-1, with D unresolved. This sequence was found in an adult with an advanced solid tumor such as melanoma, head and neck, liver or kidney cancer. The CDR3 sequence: CASSREGRTIFNEQFF. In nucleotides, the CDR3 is TGCGCCAGCAGCCGGGAAGGGCGGACCATTTTCAATGAGCAGTTCTTC.